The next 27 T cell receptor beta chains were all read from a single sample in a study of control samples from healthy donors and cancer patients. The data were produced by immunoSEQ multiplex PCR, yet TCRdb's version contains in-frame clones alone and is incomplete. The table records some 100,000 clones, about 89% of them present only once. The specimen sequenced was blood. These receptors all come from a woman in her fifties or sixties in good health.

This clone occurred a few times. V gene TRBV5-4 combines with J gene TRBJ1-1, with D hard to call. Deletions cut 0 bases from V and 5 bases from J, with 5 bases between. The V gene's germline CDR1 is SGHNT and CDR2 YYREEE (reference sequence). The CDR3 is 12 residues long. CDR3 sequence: CASSLGWTEAFF. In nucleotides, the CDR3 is TGTGCCAGCAGCTTGGGTTGGACTGAAGCTTTCTTT.

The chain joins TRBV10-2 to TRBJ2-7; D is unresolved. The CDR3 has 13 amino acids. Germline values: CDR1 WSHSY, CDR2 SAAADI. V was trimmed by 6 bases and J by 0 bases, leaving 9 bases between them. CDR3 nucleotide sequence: TGCGCCAGCAGAGGGCAAAACTCCTACGAGCAGTACTTC. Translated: CASRGQNSYEQYF.

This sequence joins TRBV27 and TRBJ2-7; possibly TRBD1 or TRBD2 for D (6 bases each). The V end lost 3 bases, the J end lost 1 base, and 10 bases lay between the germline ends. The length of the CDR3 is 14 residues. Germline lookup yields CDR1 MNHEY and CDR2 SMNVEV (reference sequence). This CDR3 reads CASSFGGGSYEQYF. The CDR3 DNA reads TGTGCCAGCAGTTTCGGGGGCGGTTCCTACGAGCAGTACTTC.

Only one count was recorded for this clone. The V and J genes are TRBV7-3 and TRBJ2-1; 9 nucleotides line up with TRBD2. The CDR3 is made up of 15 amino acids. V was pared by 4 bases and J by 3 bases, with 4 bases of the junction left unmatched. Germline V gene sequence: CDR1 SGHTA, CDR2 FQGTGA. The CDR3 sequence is CASSSGLAYYNEQFF. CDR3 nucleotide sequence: TGTGCCAGCAGCTCGGGACTAGCCTACTACAATGAGCAGTTCTTC.

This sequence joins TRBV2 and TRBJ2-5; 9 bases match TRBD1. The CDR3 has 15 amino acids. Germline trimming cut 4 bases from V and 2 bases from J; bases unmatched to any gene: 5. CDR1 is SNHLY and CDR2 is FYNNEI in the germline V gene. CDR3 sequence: CASSGEDRGQETQYF. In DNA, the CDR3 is TGTGCCAGCAGTGGAGAGGACAGGGGACAAGAGACCCAGTACTTC. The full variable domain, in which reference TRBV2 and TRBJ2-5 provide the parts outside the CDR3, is EPEVTQTPSHQVTQMGQEVILRCVPISNHLYFYWYRQILGQKVEFLVSFYNNEISEKSEIFDDQFSVERPDGSNFTLKIRSTKLEDSAMYFCASSGEDRGQETQYFGPGTRLLVL.

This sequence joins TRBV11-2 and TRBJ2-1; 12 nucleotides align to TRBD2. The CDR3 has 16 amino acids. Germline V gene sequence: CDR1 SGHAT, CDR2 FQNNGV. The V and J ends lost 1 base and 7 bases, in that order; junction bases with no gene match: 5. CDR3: CASSLGPSGGANEQFF. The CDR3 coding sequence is TGTGCCAGCAGCTTAGGTCCTAGCGGGGGGGCGAATGAGCAGTTCTTC.

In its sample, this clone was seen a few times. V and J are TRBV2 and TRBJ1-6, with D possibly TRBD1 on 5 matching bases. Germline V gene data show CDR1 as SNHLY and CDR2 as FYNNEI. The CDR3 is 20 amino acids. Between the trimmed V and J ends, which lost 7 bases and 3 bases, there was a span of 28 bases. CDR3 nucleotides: TGTGCCAGCACCTGGAATTGGGGCAGGGAATCGGCGTTCTATAATTCACCCCTCCACTTT. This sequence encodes CASTWNWGRESAFYNSPLHF.

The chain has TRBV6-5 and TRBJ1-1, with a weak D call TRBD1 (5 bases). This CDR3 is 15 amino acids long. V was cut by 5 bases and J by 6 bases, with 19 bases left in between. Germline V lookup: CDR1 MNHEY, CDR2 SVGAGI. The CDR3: CASSTTLGGKAEAFF. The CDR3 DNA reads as TGTGCCAGCAGTACGACCTTGGGGGGTAAGGCTGAAGCTTTCTTT.

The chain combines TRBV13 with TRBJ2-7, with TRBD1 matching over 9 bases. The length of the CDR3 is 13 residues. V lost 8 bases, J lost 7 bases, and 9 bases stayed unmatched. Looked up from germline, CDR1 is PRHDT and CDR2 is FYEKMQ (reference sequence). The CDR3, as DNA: TGTGCCAGCGTGGACAGGGGCTCGGGAGAGCAGTACGTC. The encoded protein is CASVDRGSGEQYV.

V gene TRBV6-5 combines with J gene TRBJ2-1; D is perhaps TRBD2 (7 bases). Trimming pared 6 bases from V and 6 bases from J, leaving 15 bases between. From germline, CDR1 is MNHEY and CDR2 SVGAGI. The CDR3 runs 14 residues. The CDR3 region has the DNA TGTGCCAGCAGCAGGGGAGGGTACACCAATGAGCAGTTCTTC. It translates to CASSRGGYTNEQFF.

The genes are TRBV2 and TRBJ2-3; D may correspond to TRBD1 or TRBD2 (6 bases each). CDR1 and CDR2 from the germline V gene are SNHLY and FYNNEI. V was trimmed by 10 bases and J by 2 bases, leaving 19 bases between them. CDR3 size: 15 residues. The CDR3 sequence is CATVGEGGFTDTQYF. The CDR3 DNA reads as TGTGCCACTGTGGGAGAGGGGGGATTCACAGATACGCAGTATTTT.

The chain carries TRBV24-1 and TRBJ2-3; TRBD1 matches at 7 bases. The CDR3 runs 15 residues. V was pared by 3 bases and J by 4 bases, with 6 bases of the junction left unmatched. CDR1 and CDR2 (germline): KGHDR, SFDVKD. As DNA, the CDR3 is TGTGCCACCAGTGATATAAACAGGGGTCCAGATACGCAGTATTTT. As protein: CATSDINRGPDTQYF.

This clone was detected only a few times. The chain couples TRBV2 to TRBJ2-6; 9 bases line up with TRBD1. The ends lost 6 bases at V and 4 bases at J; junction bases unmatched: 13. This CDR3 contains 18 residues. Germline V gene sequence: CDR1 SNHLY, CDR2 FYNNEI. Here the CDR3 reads CASSPQRTGVGGANVLTF. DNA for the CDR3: TGTGCCAGCAGCCCCCAACGGACAGGGGTCGGGGGGGCCAACGTCCTGACTTTC.

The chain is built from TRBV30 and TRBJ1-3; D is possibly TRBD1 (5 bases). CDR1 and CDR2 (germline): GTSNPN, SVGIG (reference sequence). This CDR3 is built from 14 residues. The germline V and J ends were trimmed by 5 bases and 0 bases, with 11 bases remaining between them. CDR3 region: CAWESGSSGNTIYF. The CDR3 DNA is TGTGCCTGGGAATCAGGGAGCTCTGGAAACACCATATATTTT.

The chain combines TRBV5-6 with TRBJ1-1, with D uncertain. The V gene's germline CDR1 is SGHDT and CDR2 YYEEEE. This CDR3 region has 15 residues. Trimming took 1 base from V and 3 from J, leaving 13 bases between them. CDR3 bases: TGTGCCAGCAGCTTGTTGCCTGGAGGAGACACTGAAGCTTTCTTT. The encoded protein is CASSLLPGGDTEAFF.

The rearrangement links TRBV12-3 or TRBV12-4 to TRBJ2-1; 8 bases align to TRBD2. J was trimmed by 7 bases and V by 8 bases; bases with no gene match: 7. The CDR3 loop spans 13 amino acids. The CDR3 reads CASPGGAGNEQFF. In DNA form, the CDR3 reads TGTGCCAGCCCCGGGGGGGCGGGGAATGAGCAGTTCTTC.

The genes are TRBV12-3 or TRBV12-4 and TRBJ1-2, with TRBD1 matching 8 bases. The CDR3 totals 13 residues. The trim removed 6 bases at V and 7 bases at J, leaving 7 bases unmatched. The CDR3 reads CASSPMTGVGYTF. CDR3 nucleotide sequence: TGTGCCAGCAGCCCGATGACAGGGGTTGGCTACACCTTC.

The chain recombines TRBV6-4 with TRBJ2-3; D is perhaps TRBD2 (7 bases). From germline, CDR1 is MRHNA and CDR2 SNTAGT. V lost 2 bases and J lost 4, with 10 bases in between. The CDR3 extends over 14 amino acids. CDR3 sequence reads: CASSDRGGPDTQYF. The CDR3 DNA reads TGTGCCAGCAGTGACAGGGGGGGACCAGATACGCAGTATTTT.

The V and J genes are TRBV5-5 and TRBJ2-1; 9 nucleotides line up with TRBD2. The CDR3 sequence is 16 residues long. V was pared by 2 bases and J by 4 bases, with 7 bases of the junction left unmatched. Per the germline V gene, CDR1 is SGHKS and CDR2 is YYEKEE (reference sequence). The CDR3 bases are TGTGCCAGCAGCTTTCCGGGACTAGCAGCTTACAATGAGCAGTTCTTC. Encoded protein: CASSFPGLAAYNEQFF.

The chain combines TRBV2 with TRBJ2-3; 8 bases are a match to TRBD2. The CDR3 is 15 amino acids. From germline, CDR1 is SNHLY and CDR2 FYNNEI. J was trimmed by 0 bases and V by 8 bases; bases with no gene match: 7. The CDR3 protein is CASSRGGSSTDTQYF. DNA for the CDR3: TGTGCCAGCTCTCGCGGGGGGTCTAGCACAGATACGCAGTATTTT.

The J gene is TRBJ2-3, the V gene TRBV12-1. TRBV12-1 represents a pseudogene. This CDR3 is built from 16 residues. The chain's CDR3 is CASSSRDPYPPDTQYF. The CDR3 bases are TGTGCCAGCAGCTCGAGGGACCCCTACCCCCCAGATACGCAGTATTTT.

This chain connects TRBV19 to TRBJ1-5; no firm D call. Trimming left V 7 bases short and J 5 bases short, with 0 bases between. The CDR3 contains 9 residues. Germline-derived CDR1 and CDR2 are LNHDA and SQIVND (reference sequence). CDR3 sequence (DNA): TGTGCCAGTAATCAGCCCCAGCATTTT. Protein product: CASNQPQHF.

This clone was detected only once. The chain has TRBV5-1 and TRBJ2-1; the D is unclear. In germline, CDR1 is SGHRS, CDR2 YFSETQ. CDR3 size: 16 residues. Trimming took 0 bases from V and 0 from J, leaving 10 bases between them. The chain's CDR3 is CASSLGGVYSYNEQFF. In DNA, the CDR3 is TGCGCCAGCAGCTTGGGTGGGGTATACTCCTACAATGAGCAGTTCTTC.

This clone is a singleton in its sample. The CDR3 spells CASTRDSPNNSPLHF. The CDR3, as DNA: TGTGCCAGCACCCGGGACAGCCCAAACAATTCACCCCTCCACTTT. The chain employs TRBV6-5 and TRBJ1-6; 7 nucleotides line up with TRBD1. Trimming took 7 bases from V and 7 from J; bases not matched to a gene: 10. The germline V gene encodes CDR1 MNHEY and CDR2 SVGAGI. This CDR3 spans 15 amino acids.

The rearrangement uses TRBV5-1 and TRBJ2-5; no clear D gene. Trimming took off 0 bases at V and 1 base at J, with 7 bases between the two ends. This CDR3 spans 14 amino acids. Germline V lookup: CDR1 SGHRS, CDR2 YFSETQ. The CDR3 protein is CASSLGTSQETQYF. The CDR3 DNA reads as TGCGCCAGCAGCTTGGGCACGTCCCAAGAGACCCAGTACTTC. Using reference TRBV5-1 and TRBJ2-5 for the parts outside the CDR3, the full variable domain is KAGVTQTPRYLIKTRGQQVTLSCSPISGHRSVSWYQQTPGQGLQFLFEYFSETQRNKGNFPGRFSGRQFSNSRSEMNVSTLELGDSALYLCASSLGTSQETQYFGPGTRLLVL.

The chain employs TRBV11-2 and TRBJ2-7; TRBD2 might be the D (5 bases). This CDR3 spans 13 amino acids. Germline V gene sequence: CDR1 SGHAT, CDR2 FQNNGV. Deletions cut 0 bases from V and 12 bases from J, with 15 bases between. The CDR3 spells CASSLDLRTPGYF. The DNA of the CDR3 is TGTGCCAGCAGCTTAGATCTGCGGACTCCGGGGTACTTC. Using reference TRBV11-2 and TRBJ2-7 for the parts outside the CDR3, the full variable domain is EAGVAQSPRYKIIEKRQSVAFWCNPISGHATLYWYQQILGQGPKLLIQFQNNGVVDDSQLPKDRFSAERLKGVDSTLKIQPAKLEDSAVYLCASSLDLRTPGYFGPGTRLTVT.

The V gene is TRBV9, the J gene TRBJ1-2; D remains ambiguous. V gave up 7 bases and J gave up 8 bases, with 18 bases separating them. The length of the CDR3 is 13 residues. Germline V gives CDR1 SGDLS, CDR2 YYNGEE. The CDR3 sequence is CASRPSMGSGYTF. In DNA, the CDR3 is TGTGCCAGCCGACCCTCCATGGGGAGCGGCTACACCTTC.